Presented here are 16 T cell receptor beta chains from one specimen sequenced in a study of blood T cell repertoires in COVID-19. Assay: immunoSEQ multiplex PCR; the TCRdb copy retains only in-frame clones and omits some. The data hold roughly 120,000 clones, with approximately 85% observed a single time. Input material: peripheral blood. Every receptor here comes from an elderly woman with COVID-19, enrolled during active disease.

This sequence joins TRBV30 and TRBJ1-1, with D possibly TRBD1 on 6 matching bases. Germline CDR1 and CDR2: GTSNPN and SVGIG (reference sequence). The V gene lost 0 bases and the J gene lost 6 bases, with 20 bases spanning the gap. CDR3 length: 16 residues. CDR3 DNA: TGTGCCTGGAGTGTAAAGGTCGGCAGGGGATGGGCTGAAGCTTTCTTT. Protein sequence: CAWSVKVGRGWAEAFF.

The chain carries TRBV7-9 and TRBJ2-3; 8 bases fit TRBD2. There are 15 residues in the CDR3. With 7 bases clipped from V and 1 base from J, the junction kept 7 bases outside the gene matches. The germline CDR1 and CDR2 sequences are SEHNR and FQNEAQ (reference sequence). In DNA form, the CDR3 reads TGTGCCAGCACCCCGCCGGGACTAGGCACAGATACGCAGTATTTT. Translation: CASTPPGLGTDTQYF.

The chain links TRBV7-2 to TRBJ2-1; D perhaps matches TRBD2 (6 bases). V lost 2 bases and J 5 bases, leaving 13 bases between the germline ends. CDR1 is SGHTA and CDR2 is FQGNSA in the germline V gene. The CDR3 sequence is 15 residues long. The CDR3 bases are TGTGCCAGCAGCTTATCCGGGAGTGTCAACAATGAGCAGTTCTTC. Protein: CASSLSGSVNNEQFF.

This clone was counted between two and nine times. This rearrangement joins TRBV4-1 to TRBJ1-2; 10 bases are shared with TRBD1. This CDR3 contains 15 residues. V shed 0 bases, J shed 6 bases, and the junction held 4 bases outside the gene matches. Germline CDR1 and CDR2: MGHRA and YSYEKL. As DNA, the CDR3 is TGCGCCAGCAGCCAAGATCCGACAGGGGGCGATGGCTACACCTTC. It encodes CASSQDPTGGDGYTF.

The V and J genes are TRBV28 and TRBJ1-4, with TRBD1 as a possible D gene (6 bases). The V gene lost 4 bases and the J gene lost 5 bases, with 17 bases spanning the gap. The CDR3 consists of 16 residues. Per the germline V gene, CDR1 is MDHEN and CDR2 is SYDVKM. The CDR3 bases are TGTGCCAGCAGTTCACCCCACGGGCAGGGGAATGAAAAACTGTTTTTT. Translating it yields CASSSPHGQGNEKLFF.

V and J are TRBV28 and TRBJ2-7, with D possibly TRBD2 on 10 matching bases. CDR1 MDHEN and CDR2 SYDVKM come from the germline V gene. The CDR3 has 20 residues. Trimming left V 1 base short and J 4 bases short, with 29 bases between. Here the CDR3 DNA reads TGTGCCAGCAGTTTATTAGGGACAGGGAGTTTCGCTAGCGGGGGATACGAGCAGTACTTC. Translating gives CASSLLGTGSFASGGYEQYF.

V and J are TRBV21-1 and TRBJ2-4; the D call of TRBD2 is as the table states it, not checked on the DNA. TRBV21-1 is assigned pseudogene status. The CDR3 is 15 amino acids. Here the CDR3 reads CASSCPDYAKNIQYF. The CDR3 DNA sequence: TGTGCCAGCAGCTGTCCTGACTACGCCAAAAACATTCAGTACTTC.

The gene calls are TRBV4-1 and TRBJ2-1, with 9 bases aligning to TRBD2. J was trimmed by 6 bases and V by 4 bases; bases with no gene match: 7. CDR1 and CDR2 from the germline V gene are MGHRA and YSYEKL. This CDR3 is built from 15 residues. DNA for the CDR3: TGCGCCAGCAGCCCTATGGGACTAGCTATCAATGAGCAGTTCTTC. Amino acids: CASSPMGLAINEQFF.

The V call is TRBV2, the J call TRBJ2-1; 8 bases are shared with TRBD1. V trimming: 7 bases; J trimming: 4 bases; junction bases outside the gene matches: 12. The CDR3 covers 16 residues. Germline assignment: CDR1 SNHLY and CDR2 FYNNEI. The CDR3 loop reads CASTLGTGGIYNEQFF. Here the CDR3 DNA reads TGTGCCAGCACCCTGGGCACAGGGGGAATATACAATGAGCAGTTCTTC.

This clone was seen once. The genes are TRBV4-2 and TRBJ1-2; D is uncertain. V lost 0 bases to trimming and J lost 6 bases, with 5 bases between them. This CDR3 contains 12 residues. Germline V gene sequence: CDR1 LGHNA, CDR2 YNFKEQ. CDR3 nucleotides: TGTGCCAGCAGCCAAGATTTAAATGGCTACACCTTC. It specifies CASSQDLNGYTF.

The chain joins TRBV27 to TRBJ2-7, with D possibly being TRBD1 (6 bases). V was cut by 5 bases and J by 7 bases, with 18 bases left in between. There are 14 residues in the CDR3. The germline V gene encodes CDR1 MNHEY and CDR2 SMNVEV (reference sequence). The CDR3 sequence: CASSMGQIGGEQYF. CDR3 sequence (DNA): TGTGCCAGCAGTATGGGACAAATCGGTGGGGAGCAGTACTTC.

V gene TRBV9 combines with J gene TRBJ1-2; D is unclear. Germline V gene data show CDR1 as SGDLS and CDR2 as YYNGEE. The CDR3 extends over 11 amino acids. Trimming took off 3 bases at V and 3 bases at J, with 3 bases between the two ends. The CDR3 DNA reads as TGTGCCAGCAGCGCCGACTATGGCTACACCTTC. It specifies CASSADYGYTF.

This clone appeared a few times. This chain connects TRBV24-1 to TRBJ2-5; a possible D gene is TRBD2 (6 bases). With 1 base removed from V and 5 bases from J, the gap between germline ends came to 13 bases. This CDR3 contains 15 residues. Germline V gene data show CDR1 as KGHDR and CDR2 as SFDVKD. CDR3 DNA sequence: TGTGCCACCAGTGATTTCCAGGGTCGGGGGGAGACCCAGTACTTC. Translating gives CATSDFQGRGETQYF.

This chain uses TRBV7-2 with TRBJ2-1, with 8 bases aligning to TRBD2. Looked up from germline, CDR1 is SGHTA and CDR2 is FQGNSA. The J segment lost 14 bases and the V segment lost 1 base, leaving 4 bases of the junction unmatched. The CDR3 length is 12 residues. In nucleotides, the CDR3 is TGTGCCAGCAGCTTAGAAGCGGGAGTGAAGTTCTTC. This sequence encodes CASSLEAGVKFF.

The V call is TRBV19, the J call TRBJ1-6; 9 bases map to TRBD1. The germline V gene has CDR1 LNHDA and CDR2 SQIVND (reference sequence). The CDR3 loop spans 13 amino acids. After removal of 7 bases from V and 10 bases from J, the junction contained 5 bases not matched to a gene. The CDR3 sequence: CASTGQGKSPLHF. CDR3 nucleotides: TGTGCCAGTACCGGACAGGGGAAATCACCCCTCCACTTT. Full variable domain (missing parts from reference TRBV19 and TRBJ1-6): DGGITQSPKYLFRKEGQNVTLSCEQNLNHDAMYWYRQDPGQGLRLIYYSQIVNDFQKGDIAEGYSVSREKKESFPLTVTSAQKNPTAFYLCASTGQGKSPLHFGNGTRLTVT.

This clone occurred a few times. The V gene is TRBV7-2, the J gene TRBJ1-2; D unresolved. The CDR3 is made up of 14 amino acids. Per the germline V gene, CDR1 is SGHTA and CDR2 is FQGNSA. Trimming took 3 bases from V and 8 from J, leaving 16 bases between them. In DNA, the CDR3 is TGTGCCAGCAGCTTTTTTCAGGCGAGTGGGGGCTACACCTTC. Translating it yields CASSFFQASGGYTF.